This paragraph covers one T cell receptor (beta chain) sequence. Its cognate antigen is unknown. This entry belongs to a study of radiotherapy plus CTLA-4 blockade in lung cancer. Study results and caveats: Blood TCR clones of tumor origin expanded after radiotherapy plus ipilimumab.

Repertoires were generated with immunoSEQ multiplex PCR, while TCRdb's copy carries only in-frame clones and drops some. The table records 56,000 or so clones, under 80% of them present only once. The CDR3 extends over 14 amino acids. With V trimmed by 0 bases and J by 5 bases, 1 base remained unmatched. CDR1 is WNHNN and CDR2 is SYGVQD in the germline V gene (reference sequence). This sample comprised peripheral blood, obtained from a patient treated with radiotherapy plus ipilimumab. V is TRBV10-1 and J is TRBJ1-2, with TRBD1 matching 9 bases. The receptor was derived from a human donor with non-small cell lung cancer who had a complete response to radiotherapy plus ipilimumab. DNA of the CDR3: TGCGCCAGCAGTGAGTCGACAGGGGGATATGGCTACACCTTC. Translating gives CASSESTGGYGYTF.